This TCR beta chain originates from a study of blood T cell repertoires in COVID-19. Germline V gene data show CDR1 as SGHRS and CDR2 as YFSETQ. This CDR3 is 16 amino acids long. V shed 4 bases and J shed 7 bases, with 23 bases lying between them. The data were produced by immunoSEQ multiplex PCR, yet TCRdb's version contains in-frame clones alone and is incomplete. Among about 170,000 clones, approximately 84% were seen once, and the ten largest hold about a tenth. This sequence originates from a man in his 70s with active or convalescent COVID-19. Sequencing used peripheral blood. This chain connects TRBV5-1 to TRBJ1-2; D is perhaps TRBD1 (5 bases). CDR3: CASSRAGGQGEVGYTF. In DNA form, the CDR3 reads TGCGCCAGCAGCCGGGCGGGAGGGCAGGGAGAGGTTGGCTACACCTTC.